This passage covers 17 T cell receptor beta chains from one sample sequenced in a study of OX40 agonist ivuxolimab in advanced cancers. Sequenced by immunoSEQ multiplex PCR; TCRdb stores in-frame clones only, minus some. The sample shows about 70,000 clones, 82% of them seen only once. The source was CD4+ or CD8+ T cells sorted from blood, collected in a trial of the OX40 agonist ivuxolimab. Receptor source: an adult with an advanced solid tumor such as melanoma, head and neck, liver or kidney cancer.

The chain joins TRBV7-8 to TRBJ1-2; 8 bases match TRBD1. The CDR3 has 14 residues. Germline CDR1 SGHVS, CDR2 FQNEAQ. Trimming at V came to 5 bases and at J to 8 bases, leaving 10 bases not matched to a gene. CDR3 coding DNA: TGTGCCAGCAGCGCGGACAGGGCGTTTGAAGGCTACACCTTC. As protein: CASSADRAFEGYTF.

The chain combines TRBV27 with TRBJ1-2; D gene uncertain. This CDR3 is built from 10 residues. Trimming took off 6 bases at V and 3 bases at J, with 2 bases between the two ends. Germline lookup yields CDR1 MNHEY and CDR2 SMNVEV (reference sequence). This CDR3 reads CASRDYGYTF. The CDR3 nucleotides are TGTGCCAGCAGGGACTATGGCTACACCTTC.

The J gene is TRBJ1-1, the V gene TRBV2; no definite D call. The V gene's germline CDR1 is SNHLY and CDR2 FYNNEI. V lost 8 bases and J 0 bases, leaving 13 bases between the germline ends. CDR3 size: 14 residues. The CDR3 nucleotides are TGTGCCAGCTTTGGGCAGCCCATGAACACTGAAGCTTTCTTT. Translated: CASFGQPMNTEAFF.

V gene TRBV7-8 combines with J gene TRBJ2-3, with TRBD2 identical over 7 bases. V lost 0 bases to trimming and J lost 5 bases; unmatched junction nucleotides: 11. Germline V gene sequence: CDR1 SGHVS, CDR2 FQNEAQ. The CDR3 runs 17 residues. In DNA, the CDR3 is TGTGCCAGCAGCTTAGCGACCGCGGGAGTATGGGGAGATACGCAGTATTTT. This codes for CASSLATAGVWGDTQYF.

The chain carries TRBV15 and TRBJ2-3; 7 positions agree with TRBD2. This CDR3 spans 18 amino acids. The junction had 12 bases not matched to a gene; V was cut back by 0 bases and J by 3 bases. Germline V gene lookup returns CDR1 LNHNV and CDR2 YYDKDF (reference sequence). The DNA for the CDR3 is TGTGCCACCAGCAGAGATCTTAGGGCGGGAGTTATAACAGATACGCAGTATTTT. Translated, it gives CATSRDLRAGVITDTQYF.

This chain uses TRBV4-2 with TRBJ2-2, with 7 bases that match TRBD1. The CDR3 spans 15 residues. The trim removed 2 bases at V and 5 bases at J, leaving 5 bases unmatched. Germline CDR1 LGHNA, CDR2 YNFKEQ. The CDR3 is CASSQRQGNTGELFF. The CDR3 DNA reads TGTGCCAGCAGCCAACGACAGGGTAATACCGGGGAGCTGTTTTTT.

V is TRBV7-2 and J is TRBJ1-4, with TRBD1 as a possible D gene (5 bases). The CDR3 consists of 14 residues. The V end was cut by 3 bases, the J end by 5 bases, with 10 bases between. CDR1 and CDR2 (germline): SGHTA, FQGNSA. The CDR3 DNA reads as TGTGCCAGCAGCTTCCAGGGAATCAATGAAAAACTGTTTTTT. It encodes CASSFQGINEKLFF.

This sequence joins TRBV2 and TRBJ1-4, with no clear D. With 5 bases removed from V and 4 bases from J, the gap between germline ends came to 11 bases. In germline, CDR1 is SNHLY, CDR2 FYNNEI. The CDR3 has 14 residues. In DNA, the CDR3 is TGTGCCAGCAGTCTCCTTTCCGATAATGAAAAACTGTTTTTT. Translating gives CASSLLSDNEKLFF.

The V and J genes are TRBV15 and TRBJ1-3; D is undetermined. Looked up from germline, CDR1 is LNHNV and CDR2 is YYDKDF (reference sequence). Trimming took 3 bases from V and 4 from J, leaving 7 bases between them. The CDR3 extends over 13 amino acids. The chain's CDR3 is CATSSLIGNTIYF. The DNA of the CDR3 is TGTGCCACCAGCAGTCTAATCGGAAACACCATATATTTT.

The chain links TRBV28 to TRBJ2-6, with D unclear. The germline gives CDR1 MDHEN, CDR2 SYDVKM. The CDR3 covers 16 residues. V lost 6 bases and J lost 0, with 12 bases in between. CDR3 region: CASSLPWGSGANVLTF. CDR3 coding DNA: TGTGCCAGCAGCCTCCCATGGGGCTCTGGGGCCAACGTCCTGACTTTC.

The chain employs TRBV5-1 and TRBJ2-3; 8 bases line up with TRBD1. Germline V gene sequence: CDR1 SGHRS, CDR2 YFSETQ. The CDR3 totals 16 residues. V shed 0 bases and J 6 bases; nucleotides not matched to a gene: 9. As DNA, the CDR3 is TGCGCCAGCAGCTTGGCAGGGGGCCGGCTGGGTGATACGCAGTATTTT. This translates into CASSLAGGRLGDTQYF. The full variable domain, its missing parts supplied by reference TRBV5-1 and TRBJ2-3, is KAGVTQTPRYLIKTRGQQVTLSCSPISGHRSVSWYQQTPGQGLQFLFEYFSETQRNKGNFPGRFSGRQFSNSRSEMNVSTLELGDSALYLCASSLAGGRLGDTQYFGPGTRLTVL.

CDR3 sequence: CASSQQGGGNTEAFF. As DNA, the CDR3 is TGCGCCAGCAGCCAACAGGGGGGTGGGAACACTGAAGCTTTCTTT. The rearrangement joins TRBV5-1 to TRBJ1-1, with TRBD1 matching over 8 bases. This CDR3 spans 15 amino acids. CDR1 and CDR2 from the germline V gene are SGHRS and YFSETQ. The V and J ends lost 4 bases and 1 base, in that order; junction bases with no gene match: 6.

This clone was seen a single time. In nucleotides, the CDR3 is TGTGCCAGTGCCTGGGGGTACTTCAATCAGCCCCAGCATTTT. Its translation is CASAWGYFNQPQHF. The chain employs TRBV25-1 and TRBJ1-5; tentatively, D is TRBD1 (5 bases). The length of the CDR3 is 14 residues. Germline CDR1 is MGHDK and CDR2 is SYGVNS. The V end was cut by 9 bases, the J end by 3 bases, with 15 bases between.

The chain couples TRBV5-5 to TRBJ1-2, with no clear D. This CDR3 region has 15 residues. CDR1 is SGHKS and CDR2 is YYEKEE in the germline V gene (reference sequence). Trimming removed 0 bases at V and 4 bases at J, with 13 bases between. In DNA, the CDR3 is TGTGCCAGCAGCTTGGAACCAGGCCGAATCTATGGCTACACCTTC. Its translation is CASSLEPGRIYGYTF.

The gene calls are TRBV7-8 and TRBJ1-1; 11 nucleotides line up with TRBD1. Germline values: CDR1 SGHVS, CDR2 FQNEAQ. The trim removed 5 bases at V and 11 bases at J, leaving 10 bases unmatched. This CDR3 is built from 14 residues. CDR3 bases: TGTGCCAGCAGCCCAAAGTCCGGGACAGGGGGTGCTTTCTTT. Translating it yields CASSPKSGTGGAFF.

The rearrangement uses TRBV5-5 and TRBJ1-2; D is ambiguous. The CDR3 totals 13 residues. The V gene lost 0 bases and the J gene lost 0 bases, with 3 bases spanning the gap. Per germline, CDR1 SGHKS and CDR2 YYEKEE (reference sequence). The CDR3 region has the DNA TGTGCCAGCAGCTTGGACCCTAACTATGGCTACACCTTC. It specifies CASSLDPNYGYTF.

This sequence joins TRBV19 and TRBJ2-7; D gene ambiguous. CDR1 and CDR2 from the germline V gene are LNHDA and SQIVND (reference sequence). V shed 4 bases and J shed 1 base, with 8 bases lying between them. The CDR3 extends over 13 amino acids. CDR3 DNA sequence: TGTGCCAGTAGTAACGTTTTGTCCTACGAGCAGTACTTC. It specifies CASSNVLSYEQYF. Combining the CDR3 with reference TRBV19 and TRBJ2-7 gives the whole variable domain DGGITQSPKYLFRKEGQNVTLSCEQNLNHDAMYWYRQDPGQGLRLIYYSQIVNDFQKGDIAEGYSVSREKKESFPLTVTSAQKNPTAFYLCASSNVLSYEQYFGPGTRLTVT.